A selection of T cell receptor beta chains follows, all from one sample in a study of blood T cell repertoires in COVID-19. This table comes from immunoSEQ multiplex PCR, and its TCRdb copy is limited to in-frame clones, with some not included. Of 180,000 or so clones listed, roughly 80% are singletons. Specimen: PBMCs or T cells enriched from blood (not recorded which). These receptors all come from a man aged 50 or older who had recovered from COVID-19. CDR3s include the opening cysteine and the closing phenylalanine or tryptophan. Fields, in order: J gene, V gene, clone size, D gene, CDR3 protein, CDR3 DNA. The D gene is left open where the match is weak. Only some rows state a clone size, as once, few, many or a class for expanded clones.

J gene: TRBJ1-4; V gene: TRBV11-2; clone size: few; D gene: .; CDR3 protein: CASSLVAGWEKLFF; CDR3 DNA: TGTGCCAGCAGCTTAGTGGCGGGGTGGGAAAAACTGTTTTTT
J gene: TRBJ2-7; V gene: TRBV7-9; clone size: .; D gene: TRBD1; CDR3 protein: CASSHTGVGTFYEQYF; CDR3 DNA: TGTGCCAGCAGCCACACAGGGGTAGGGACCTTTTACGAGCAGTACTTC
J gene: TRBJ1-4; V gene: TRBV29-1; clone size: .; D gene: TRBD1; CDR3 protein: CSVSTGDEKLFF; CDR3 DNA: TGCAGCGTATCGACAGGGGACGAAAAACTGTTTTTT
J gene: TRBJ2-7; V gene: TRBV29-1; clone size: .; D gene: .; CDR3 protein: CSAWTVGDEQYF; CDR3 DNA: TGCAGCGCCTGGACAGTAGGGGACGAGCAGTACTTC
J gene: TRBJ1-3; V gene: TRBV27; clone size: once; D gene: .; CDR3 protein: CASSFIGGARSGNTIYF; CDR3 DNA: TGTGCCAGCAGTTTTATCGGGGGGGCCCGCTCTGGAAACACCATATATTTT
J gene: TRBJ2-7; V gene: TRBV10-3; clone size: .; D gene: TRBD2; CDR3 protein: CAISRGSLPSGSYEQYF; CDR3 DNA: TGTGCCATCAGTAGGGGATCTTTGCCTAGCGGCTCCTACGAGCAGTACTTC
J gene: TRBJ2-5; V gene: TRBV7-2; clone size: .; D gene: .; CDR3 protein: CASSATIQETQYF; CDR3 DNA: TGTGCCAGCAGCGCTACTATCCAAGAGACCCAGTACTTC
J gene: TRBJ2-2; V gene: TRBV6-5; clone size: .; D gene: .; CDR3 protein: CATKTGNTGELFF; CDR3 DNA: TGTGCCACGAAGACAGGCAACACCGGGGAGCTGTTTTTT
J gene: TRBJ1-1; V gene: TRBV29-1; clone size: .; D gene: .; CDR3 protein: CSVALQGNTEAFF; CDR3 DNA: TGCAGCGTTGCCCTACAGGGGAACACTGAAGCTTTCTTT
J gene: TRBJ2-5; V gene: TRBV5-5; clone size: .; D gene: .; CDR3 protein: CASSLALETQYF; CDR3 DNA: TGTGCCAGCAGCTTGGCCCTAGAGACCCAGTACTTC
J gene: TRBJ2-5; V gene: TRBV5-4; clone size: .; D gene: .; CDR3 protein: CASSLAGPETQYF; CDR3 DNA: TGTGCCAGCAGCTTGGCAGGGCCGGAGACCCAGTACTTC
J gene: TRBJ2-7; V gene: TRBV29-1; clone size: .; D gene: .; CDR3 protein: CSGSSGTYYEQYF; CDR3 DNA: TGCAGCGGGTCGTCAGGAACTTACTACGAGCAGTACTTC
J gene: TRBJ2-2; V gene: TRBV7-8; clone size: .; D gene: .; CDR3 protein: CASRKDLNTGELFF; CDR3 DNA: TGTGCCAGCAGGAAAGACTTGAACACCGGGGAGCTGTTTTTT